Below are 22 T cell receptor beta chains sequenced from a single sample in a study of T cell responses to AZD1222 COVID-19 vaccine. Data came from immunoSEQ multiplex PCR; TCRdb stores just in-frame clones and leaves some out. The sample yields 200,000 to 250,000 clones, about 95% seen once. Sequenced here: peripheral blood, sampled 28 days after the second dose of the MenACWY control vaccine. Every receptor here comes from an adult who received the MenACWY meningococcal vaccine as a control.

V is TRBV6-5 and J is TRBJ2-7; tentatively, D is TRBD1 (6 bases). Germline CDR1 is MNHEY and CDR2 is SVGAGI. The V end was cut by 6 bases, the J end by 2 bases, with 8 bases between. The CDR3 has 12 amino acids. CDR3 sequence: CASRDRAYEQYF. For the CDR3, the DNA is TGTGCCAGCAGGGACAGAGCCTACGAGCAGTACTTC.

The chain joins TRBV5-6 to TRBJ2-1; D is unresolved. This CDR3 is 16 amino acids long. The V gene lost 0 bases and the J gene lost 1 base, with 11 bases spanning the gap. Germline-derived CDR1 and CDR2 are SGHDT and YYEEEE. CDR3 residues: CASSLAPASSYNEQFF. CDR3 bases: TGTGCCAGCAGCTTGGCCCCCGCCTCGTCCTACAATGAGCAGTTCTTC.

This chain links TRBV6-5 with TRBJ2-3; possibly TRBD1 for D (6 bases). Trimming shortened V by 5 bases and J by 1 base, and 13 bases separated the two germline ends. The CDR3 runs 15 residues. Per the germline V gene, CDR1 is MNHEY and CDR2 is SVGAGI. The CDR3 bases are TGTGCCAGCAGTCCCTGGGGGCGAGGCACAGATACGCAGTATTTT. Its protein is CASSPWGRGTDTQYF.

This chain uses TRBV28 with TRBJ2-7, with 10 bases that match TRBD1. Unmatched junction bases numbered 7, after V lost 6 bases and J lost 5 bases. Germline V CDR1 and CDR2: MDHEN, SYDVKM. This CDR3 has 14 residues. The CDR3 protein is CASSTGQGYHEQYF. The CDR3, as DNA: TGTGCCAGCAGCACGGGACAGGGGTACCACGAGCAGTACTTC.

The gene calls are TRBV28 and TRBJ2-7, with a possible D match to TRBD1 (5 bases). This CDR3 spans 15 amino acids. Between the trimmed V and J ends, which lost 3 bases and 1 base, there was a span of 13 bases. Per germline, CDR1 MDHEN and CDR2 SYDVKM. CDR3 protein: CASSFGAPTSYEQYF. CDR3 nucleotides: TGTGCCAGCAGTTTTGGGGCGCCTACTTCCTACGAGCAGTACTTC.

The chain employs TRBV27 and TRBJ2-7; TRBD1 aligns across 10 bases. This CDR3 has 12 amino acids. The germline CDR1 and CDR2 sequences are MNHEY and SMNVEV (reference sequence). The V segment lost 9 bases and the J segment 4 bases; nucleotides outside the gene matches: 3. CDR3 protein: CASWDRGYEQYF. The CDR3 coding sequence is TGTGCCAGTTGGGACAGGGGTTACGAGCAGTACTTC.

This rearrangement joins TRBV2 to TRBJ2-7, with 13 bases aligning to TRBD2. The germline CDR1 and CDR2 sequences are SNHLY and FYNNEI. Losses at the gene ends were 8 bases for V and 3 bases for J; bases not matched to a gene: 7. The CDR3 spans 15 residues. CDR3 coding DNA: TGTGCCAGCTGCTGGGGGACTAGCGGGAACTACGAGCAGTACTTC. This codes for CASCWGTSGNYEQYF.

V usage is TRBV7-9 and J usage is TRBJ1-4, with TRBD1 matching 8 bases. Germline CDR1 is SEHNR and CDR2 is FQNEAQ (reference sequence). The CDR3 is made up of 15 amino acids. V shed 6 bases, J shed 5 bases, and the junction held 8 bases outside the gene matches. CDR3 sequence reads: CASSKTGGRNEKLFF. CDR3 DNA: TGTGCCAGCAGTAAAACAGGGGGGCGGAATGAAAAACTGTTTTTT.

The chain recombines TRBV5-6 with TRBJ2-6; D remains unclear. Germline CDR1 reads SGHDT; CDR2 reads YYEEEE. Trimming took 2 bases from V and 2 from J, leaving 8 bases between them. The CDR3 totals 15 residues. The CDR3 spells CASSFRGAGANVLTF. The CDR3 coding sequence is TGTGCCAGCAGCTTTCGTGGTGCTGGGGCCAACGTCCTGACTTTC.

The CDR3 reads CAWTKKGVLNEKLFF. The CDR3, as DNA: TGTGCCTGGACCAAAAAGGGGGTCCTCAATGAAAAACTGTTTTTT. The chain combines TRBV30 with TRBJ1-4; perhaps TRBD1 as D (6 bases). The CDR3 is 15 residues long. Germline CDR1 GTSNPN, CDR2 SVGIG (reference sequence). V was shortened by 4 bases and J by 5 bases, with 17 bases between the two germline ends.

The chain has TRBV6-5 and TRBJ2-2; no clear D. CDR1 is MNHEY, CDR2 SVGAGI, per germline. The CDR3 is made up of 16 amino acids. Trimming removed 0 bases from V and 4 bases from J, with 12 bases in between. The CDR3: CASSYSKSRGTGELFF. The DNA of the CDR3 is TGTGCCAGCAGTTACTCGAAGTCCCGAGGCACCGGGGAGCTGTTTTTT.

V gene TRBV6-1 combines with J gene TRBJ1-5, with D unclear. The germline V and J ends were trimmed by 0 bases and 15 bases, with 12 bases remaining between them. The CDR3 sequence is 12 residues long. Germline values: CDR1 MNHNS, CDR2 SASEGT. CDR3 amino acids: CASSEAGDLRHF. The DNA for the CDR3 is TGTGCCAGCAGTGAAGCCGGGGATCTCCGGCATTTT.

The J gene is TRBJ2-5, the V gene TRBV10-3, with TRBD2 matching over 12 bases. Trimming removed 8 bases from V and 4 bases from J; junction bases left unmatched: 5. CDR1 ENHRY and CDR2 SYGVKD come from the germline V gene. The CDR3 is 14 residues long. The CDR3 here is CAIQASGGGETQYF. In nucleotides, the CDR3 is TGTGCCATCCAGGCTAGCGGGGGGGGAGAGACCCAGTACTTC.

The J gene is TRBJ1-5, the V gene TRBV6-1; D perhaps matches TRBD1 (5 bases). The length of the CDR3 is 14 residues. CDR1 and CDR2 from the germline V gene are MNHNS and SASEGT. V shed 1 base and J shed 7 bases, with 11 bases lying between them. In DNA form, the CDR3 reads TGTGCCAGCAGTGAAGGTAGGGGCCCGCAGCCCCAGCATTTT. Encoded protein: CASSEGRGPQPQHF.

CDR3 loop: CASSQERRNTEAFF. The CDR3, as DNA: TGTGCCAGCAGCCAAGAACGGCGTAACACTGAAGCTTTCTTT. The V and J genes are TRBV14 and TRBJ1-1; D uncertain. V lost 0 bases and J lost 2, with 7 bases in between. The CDR3 is 14 residues long. Germline loops: CDR1 SGHDN, CDR2 FVKESK.

The chain combines TRBV7-9 with TRBJ1-1, with 8 nucleotides matching TRBD1. The length of the CDR3 is 15 residues. Trimming at V came to 2 bases and at J to 1 base, leaving 3 bases not matched to a gene. Germline values: CDR1 SEHNR, CDR2 FQNEAQ (reference sequence). The CDR3 protein is CASSLKGQENTEAFF. CDR3 nucleotides: TGTGCCAGCAGCTTAAAGGGACAGGAGAACACTGAAGCTTTCTTT.

This rearrangement joins TRBV2 to TRBJ1-2; 7 bases agree with TRBD1. The CDR3 loop spans 15 amino acids. V was pared by 1 base and J by 0 bases, with 2 bases of the junction left unmatched. Germline CDR1 and CDR2: SNHLY and FYNNEI. CDR3 sequence reads: CASSEGQGTNYGYTF. In DNA, the CDR3 is TGTGCCAGCAGTGAAGGACAGGGCACTAACTATGGCTACACCTTC.

This clone has just one count. The CDR3 coding sequence is TGTGCCAGTCGACAGGGGAATGTTCAGCCCCAGCATTTT. This encodes CASRQGNVQPQHF. The V and J genes are TRBV19 and TRBJ1-5; 8 bases align to TRBD1. CDR1 and CDR2 (germline): LNHDA, SQIVND (reference sequence). The CDR3 consists of 13 residues. V was clipped by 8 bases and J by 6 bases; unmatched bases: 6.

V gene TRBV29-1 combines with J gene TRBJ2-1, with 9 bases lining up with TRBD1. This CDR3 comprises 15 residues. Trimming at V came to 2 bases and at J to 5 bases, leaving 7 bases not matched to a gene. The germline gives CDR1 SQVTM, CDR2 ANQGSEA. This CDR3 is CSVEPRQGVHNEQFF. CDR3 nucleotide sequence: TGCAGCGTTGAACCCCGACAGGGGGTCCACAATGAGCAGTTCTTC.

This clone was counted once. The rearrangement joins TRBV4-1 to TRBJ2-1; D not certain. CDR1 is MGHRA, CDR2 YSYEKL, per germline. Trimming pared 8 bases from V and 4 bases from J, leaving 12 bases between. This CDR3 has 13 amino acids. The CDR3 loop is CASSTRQYNEQFF. As DNA, the CDR3 is TGCGCCAGCTCGACCAGGCAGTACAATGAGCAGTTCTTC.

The chain recombines TRBV9 with TRBJ2-7; 7 bases map to TRBD2. Germline lookup yields CDR1 SGDLS and CDR2 YYNGEE. The junction had 3 bases not matched to a gene; V was cut back by 0 bases and J by 3 bases. The CDR3 spans 14 residues. The CDR3 loop is CASSVATGGYEQYF. For the CDR3, the DNA is TGTGCCAGCAGCGTAGCTACGGGGGGCTACGAGCAGTACTTC.

This rearrangement joins TRBV27 to TRBJ2-7; D gene ambiguous. The CDR3 runs to 11 residues. V lost 10 bases, J lost 3 bases, and 10 bases lay in between. Per the germline V gene, CDR1 is MNHEY and CDR2 is SMNVEV (reference sequence). This CDR3 reads CATGTSYEQYF. CDR3 bases: TGTGCCACCGGAACGAGCTACGAGCAGTACTTC.